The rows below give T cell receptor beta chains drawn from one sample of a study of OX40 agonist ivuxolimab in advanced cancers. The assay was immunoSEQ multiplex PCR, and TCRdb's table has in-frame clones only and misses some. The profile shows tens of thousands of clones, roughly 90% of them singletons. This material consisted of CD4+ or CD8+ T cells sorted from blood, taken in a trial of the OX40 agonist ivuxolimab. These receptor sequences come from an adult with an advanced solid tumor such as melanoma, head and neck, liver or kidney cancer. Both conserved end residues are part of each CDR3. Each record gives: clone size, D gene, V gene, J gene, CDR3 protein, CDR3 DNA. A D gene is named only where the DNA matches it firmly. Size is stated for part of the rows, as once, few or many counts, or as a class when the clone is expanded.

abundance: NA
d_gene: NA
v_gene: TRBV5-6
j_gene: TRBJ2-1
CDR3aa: CASSLAFMANEQFF
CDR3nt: TGTGCCAGCAGCTTGGCCTTCATGGCTAATGAGCAGTTCTTC

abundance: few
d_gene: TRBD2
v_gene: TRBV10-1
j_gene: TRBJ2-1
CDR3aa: CASSGGLAGENEQFF
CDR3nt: TGCGCCAGCAGTGGGGGACTAGCGGGGGAAAATGAGCAGTTCTTC

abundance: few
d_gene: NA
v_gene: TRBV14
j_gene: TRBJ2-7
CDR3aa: CASSQVIWPYEQYF
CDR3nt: TGTGCCAGCAGCCAAGTAATTTGGCCTTACGAGCAGTACTTC

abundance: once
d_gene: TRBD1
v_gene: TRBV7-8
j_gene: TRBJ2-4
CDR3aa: CASTTGGTDIQYF
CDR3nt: TGTGCCAGTACCACAGGGGGCACTGACATTCAGTACTTC

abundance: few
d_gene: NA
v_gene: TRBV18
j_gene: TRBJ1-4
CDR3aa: CASSLRVGPNEKLFF
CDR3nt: TGTGCCAGCTCACTACGGGTAGGGCCTAATGAAAAACTGTTTTTT

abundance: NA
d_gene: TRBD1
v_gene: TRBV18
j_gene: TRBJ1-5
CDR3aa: CASSPGGGEQPQHF
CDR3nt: TGTGCCAGCTCCCCAGGGGGGGGAGAGCAGCCCCAGCATTTT

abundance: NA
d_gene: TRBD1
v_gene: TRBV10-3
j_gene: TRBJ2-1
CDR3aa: CAISGGQNNEQFF
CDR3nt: TGTGCCATCAGTGGGGGACAGAACAATGAGCAGTTCTTC

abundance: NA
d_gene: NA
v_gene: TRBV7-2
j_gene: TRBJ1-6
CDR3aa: CASSASYGSPLHF
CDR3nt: TGTGCCAGCAGCGCGTCTTACGGTTCACCCCTCCACTTT

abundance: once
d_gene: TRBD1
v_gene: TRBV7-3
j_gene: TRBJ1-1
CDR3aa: CASSRDRLNTEAFF
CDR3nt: TGTGCCAGCAGCCGGGACAGGCTGAACACTGAAGCTTTCTTT

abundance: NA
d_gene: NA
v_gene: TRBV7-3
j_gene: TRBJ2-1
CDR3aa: CASSLGAGEVNEQFF
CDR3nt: TGTGCCAGCAGCTTAGGGGCAGGGGAGGTCAATGAGCAGTTCTTC

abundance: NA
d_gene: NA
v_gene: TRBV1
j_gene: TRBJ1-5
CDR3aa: CTSSQPPASNQPQHF
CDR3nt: TGCACCAGCAGCCAACCCCCAGCTAGCAATCAGCCCCAGCATTTT

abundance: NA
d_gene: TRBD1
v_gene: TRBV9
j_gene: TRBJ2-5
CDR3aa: CASSVVGQGEGAQYF
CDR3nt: TGTGCCAGCAGCGTAGTGGGACAGGGTGAAGGGGCCCAGTACTTC

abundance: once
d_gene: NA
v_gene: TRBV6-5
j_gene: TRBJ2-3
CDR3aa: CASSSPSRGATDTQYF
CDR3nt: TGTGCCAGCAGTTCCCCCAGCAGGGGCGCGACAGATACGCAGTATTTT

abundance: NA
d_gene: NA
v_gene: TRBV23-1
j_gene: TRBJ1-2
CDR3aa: CASSQEPQRGYTF
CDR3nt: TGCGCCAGCAGTCAAGAACCACAGAGGGGCTACACCTTC

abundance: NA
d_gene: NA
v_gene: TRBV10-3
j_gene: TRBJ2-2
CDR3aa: CAIRRREDTGELFF
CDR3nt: TGTGCCATTCGTAGGAGAGAGGACACCGGGGAGCTGTTTTTT

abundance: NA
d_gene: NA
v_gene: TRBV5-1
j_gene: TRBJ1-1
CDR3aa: CASSGTGVNTEAFF
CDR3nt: TGCGCCAGCTCCGGCACAGGCGTGAACACTGAAGCTTTCTTT

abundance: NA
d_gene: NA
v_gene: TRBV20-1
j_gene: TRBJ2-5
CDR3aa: CSAQQETQYF
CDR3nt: TGCAGTGCCCAACAAGAGACCCAGTACTTC

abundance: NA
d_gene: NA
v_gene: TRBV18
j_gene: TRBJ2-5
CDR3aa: CASSPPGPETQYF
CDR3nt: TGTGCCAGCTCACCACCCGGACCCGAGACCCAGTACTTC

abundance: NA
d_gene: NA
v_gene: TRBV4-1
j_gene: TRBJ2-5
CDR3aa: CASSQGRQKQETQYF
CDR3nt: TGCGCCAGCAGCCAAGGTAGACAGAAACAAGAGACCCAGTACTTC

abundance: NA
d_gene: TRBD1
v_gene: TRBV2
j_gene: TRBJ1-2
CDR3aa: CASSQGAWGYTF
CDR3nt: TGTGCCAGCAGCCAGGGGGCTTGGGGCTACACCTTC

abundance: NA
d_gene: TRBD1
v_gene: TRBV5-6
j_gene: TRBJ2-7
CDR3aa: CASSSGQGAYEQYF
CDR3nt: TGTGCCAGCAGCTCGGGACAGGGGGCCTACGAGCAGTACTTC

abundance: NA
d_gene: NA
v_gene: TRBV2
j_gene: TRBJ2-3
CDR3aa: CASSSTGLSSTDTQYF
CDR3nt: TGTGCCAGCAGCTCTACAGGGCTATCGAGCACAGATACGCAGTATTTT

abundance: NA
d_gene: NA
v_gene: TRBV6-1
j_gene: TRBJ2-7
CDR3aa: CASSERRAAYEQYF
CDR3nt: TGTGCCAGCAGTGAAAGGCGGGCAGCCTACGAGCAGTACTTC

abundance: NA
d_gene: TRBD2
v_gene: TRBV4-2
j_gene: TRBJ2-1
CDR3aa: CASSQETSGRNNEQFF
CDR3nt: TGTGCCAGCAGCCAAGAGACTAGCGGGAGGAACAATGAGCAGTTCTTC

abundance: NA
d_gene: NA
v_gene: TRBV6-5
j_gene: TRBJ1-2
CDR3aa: CASSTTPTNYGYTF
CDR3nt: TGTGCCAGCAGTACCACGCCAACTAACTATGGCTACACCTTC

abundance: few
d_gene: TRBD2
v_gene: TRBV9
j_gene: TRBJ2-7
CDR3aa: CASSVEPGGYEQYF
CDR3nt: TGTGCCAGCAGCGTAGAACCGGGGGGCTACGAGCAGTACTTC

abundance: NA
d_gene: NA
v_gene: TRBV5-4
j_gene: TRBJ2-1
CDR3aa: CASSWKQAEQFF
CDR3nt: TGTGCCAGCAGCTGGAAACAGGCAGAGCAGTTCTTC

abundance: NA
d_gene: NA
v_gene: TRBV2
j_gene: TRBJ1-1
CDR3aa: CASSEMDRGYTEAFF
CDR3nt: TGTGCCAGCAGTGAAATGGATAGGGGCTACACTGAAGCTTTCTTT

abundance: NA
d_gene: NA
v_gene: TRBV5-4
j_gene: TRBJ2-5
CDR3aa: CASSLGAQQETQYF
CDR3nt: TGTGCCAGCAGCTTGGGGGCACAACAAGAGACCCAGTACTTC

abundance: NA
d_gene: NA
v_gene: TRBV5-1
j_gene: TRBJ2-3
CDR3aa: CASSLSTGPDTQYF
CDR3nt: TGCGCCAGCAGCTTGTCCACAGGGCCAGATACGCAGTATTTT

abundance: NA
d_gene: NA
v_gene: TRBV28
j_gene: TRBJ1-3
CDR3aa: CASSFWTGGTIYF
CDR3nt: TGTGCCAGCAGTTTCTGGACGGGAGGCACCATATATTTT

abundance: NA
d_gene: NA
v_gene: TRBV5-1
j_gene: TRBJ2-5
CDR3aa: CASSLTETQYF
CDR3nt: TGCGCCAGCAGCTTGACAGAGACCCAGTACTTC

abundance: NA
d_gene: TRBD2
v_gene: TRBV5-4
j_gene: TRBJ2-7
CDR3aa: CASSFAGTSGEQYF
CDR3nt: TGTGCCAGCAGCTTTGCCGGGACTAGCGGTGAGCAGTACTTC

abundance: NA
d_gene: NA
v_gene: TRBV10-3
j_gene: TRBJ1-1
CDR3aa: CAISEAGGESEAFF
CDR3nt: TGTGCCATCAGTGAGGCTGGGGGGGAATCTGAAGCTTTCTTT

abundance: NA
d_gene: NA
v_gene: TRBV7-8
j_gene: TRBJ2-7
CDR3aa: CASSFGTSSYEQYF
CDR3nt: TGTGCCAGCAGCTTCGGAACTAGCTCCTACGAGCAGTACTTC

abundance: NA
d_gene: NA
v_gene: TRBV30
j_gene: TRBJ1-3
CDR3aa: CAWSALGNTIYF
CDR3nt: TGTGCCTGGAGCGCCTTAGGAAACACCATATATTTT

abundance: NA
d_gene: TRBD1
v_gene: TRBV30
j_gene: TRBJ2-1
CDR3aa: CAWSVRTGRGFNEQFF
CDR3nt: TGTGCCTGGAGTGTACGGACAGGTCGGGGATTCAATGAGCAGTTCTTC

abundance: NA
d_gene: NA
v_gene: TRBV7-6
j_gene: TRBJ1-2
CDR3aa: CASSPGRGLNYGYTF
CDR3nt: TGTGCCAGCAGCCCCGGGAGAGGGTTAAACTATGGCTACACCTTC

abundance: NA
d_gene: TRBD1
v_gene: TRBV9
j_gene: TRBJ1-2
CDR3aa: CASSVGDSGYGYTF
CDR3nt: TGTGCCAGCAGCGTAGGGGACAGCGGGTATGGCTACACCTTC

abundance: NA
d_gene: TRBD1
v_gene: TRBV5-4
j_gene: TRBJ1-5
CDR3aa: CASSIRTGAINQPQHF
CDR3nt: TGTGCCAGCAGCATCCGGACAGGGGCGATCAATCAGCCCCAGCATTTT

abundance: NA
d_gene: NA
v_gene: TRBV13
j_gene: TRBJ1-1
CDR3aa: CASSRSTGGTVNTEAFF
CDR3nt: TGTGCCAGCAGCCGATCCACGGGAGGGACGGTGAACACTGAAGCTTTCTTT

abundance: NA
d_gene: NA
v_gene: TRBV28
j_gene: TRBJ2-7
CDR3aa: CASSFLYEQYF
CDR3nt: TGTGCCAGCAGTTTCTTGTACGAGCAGTACTTC